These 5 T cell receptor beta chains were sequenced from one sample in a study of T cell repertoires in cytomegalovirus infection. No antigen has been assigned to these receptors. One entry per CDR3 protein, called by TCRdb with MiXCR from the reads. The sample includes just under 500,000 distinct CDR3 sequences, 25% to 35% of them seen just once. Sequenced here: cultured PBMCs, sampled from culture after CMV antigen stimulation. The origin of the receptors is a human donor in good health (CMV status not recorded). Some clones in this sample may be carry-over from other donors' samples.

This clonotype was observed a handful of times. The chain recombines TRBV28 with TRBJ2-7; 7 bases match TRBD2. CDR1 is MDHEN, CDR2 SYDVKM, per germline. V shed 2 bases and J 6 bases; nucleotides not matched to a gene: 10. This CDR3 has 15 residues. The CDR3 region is CASSLPPRLAREQYF. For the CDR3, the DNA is TGTGCCAGCAGTTTACCGCCCCGACTAGCACGCGAGCAGTACTTC.

The CDR3 spells CSAQNQGDYGYTF. In DNA, the CDR3 is TGCAGTGCCCAAAACCAGGGAGACTATGGCTACACCTTC. The chain combines TRBV20-1 with TRBJ1-2, with TRBD1 as a possible D gene (5 bases). The CDR3 is 13 amino acids. V was shortened by 6 bases and J by 3 bases, with 14 bases between the two germline ends. Germline CDR1 and CDR2: DFQATT and SNEGSKA (reference sequence).

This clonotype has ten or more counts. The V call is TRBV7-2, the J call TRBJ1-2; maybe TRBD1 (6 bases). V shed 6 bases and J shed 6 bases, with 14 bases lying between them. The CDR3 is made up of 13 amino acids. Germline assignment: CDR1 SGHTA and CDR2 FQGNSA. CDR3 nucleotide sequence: TGTGCCAGCAGTTGGCGAGGGGGGGATGGCTACACCTTC. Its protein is CASSWRGGDGYTF.

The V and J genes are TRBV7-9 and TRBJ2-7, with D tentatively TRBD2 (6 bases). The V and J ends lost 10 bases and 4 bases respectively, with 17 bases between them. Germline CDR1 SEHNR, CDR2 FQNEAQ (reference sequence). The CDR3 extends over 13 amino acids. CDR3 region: CATLGGPPYEQYV. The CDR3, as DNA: TGTGCCACCCTGGGGGGACCTCCTTACGAGCAGTACGTC.

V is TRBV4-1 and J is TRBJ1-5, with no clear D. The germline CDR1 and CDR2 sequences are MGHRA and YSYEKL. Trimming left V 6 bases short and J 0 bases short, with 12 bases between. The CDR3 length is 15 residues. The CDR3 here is CASSPELTSNQPQHF. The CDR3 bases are TGCGCCAGCAGTCCGGAACTCACTAGCAATCAGCCCCAGCATTTT.